The 23 T cell receptor beta chains presented below share a single source sample, sequenced in a study of monozygotic twins with inflammatory bowel disease. For each CDR3 protein, TCRdb gives one entry from its re-call of the 5' RACE reads, without DNA. The sample's table shows approximately 200,000 distinct CDR3 sequences. The sample taken for sequencing was blood. Every receptor here comes from a human donor with ulcerative colitis or Crohn's disease, or a healthy co-twin of an affected twin (not recorded which).

The J gene is TRBJ2-1, the V gene TRBV3-1; TCRdb's assignment of TRBD2 cannot be checked, as there is no DNA. CDR3 length: 14 amino acids. Germline CDR1 is LGHDT and CDR2 is YNNKEL (reference sequence). The CDR3 is CASSQGGAGYEQFF.

The chain joins TRBV5-1 to TRBJ2-7; TCRdb's D call of TRBD1 is untestable without DNA. CDR3 length equals 15 residues. Germline lookup yields CDR1 SGHRS and CDR2 YFSETQ. This CDR3 is CASSSGGTTLYEQYF. Variable domain in full (rest from reference TRBV5-1 and TRBJ2-7): KAGVTQTPRYLIKTRGQQVTLSCSPISGHRSVSWYQQTPGQGLQFLFEYFSETQRNKGNFPGRFSGRQFSNSRSEMNVSTLELGDSALYLCASSSGGTTLYEQYFGPGTRLTVT.

The chain uses TRBV5-5 and TRBJ2-4. Germline V lookup: CDR1 SGHKS, CDR2 YYEKEE (reference sequence). The CDR3 totals 14 residues. CDR3 amino acids: CASSSGAAKNIQYF.

The rearrangement uses TRBV12-3 or TRBV12-4 and TRBJ2-7; TCRdb indicates TRBD1, and absent DNA this call remains unverified. The CDR3 has 14 amino acids. CDR3 sequence reads: CASSLDRGRDEQYF.

The V gene is TRBV7-8, the J gene TRBJ1-1; TCRdb indicates TRBD1, and absent DNA this call remains unverified. Germline assignment: CDR1 SGHVS and CDR2 FQNEAQ. The CDR3 is 14 residues long. CDR3 in amino acids: CASSPPGQNTEAFF.

The rearrangement links TRBV15 to TRBJ2-3. The CDR3 is made up of 17 amino acids. The germline CDR1 and CDR2 sequences are LNHNV and YYDKDF (reference sequence). The CDR3 loop is CATRSTSSGGYTDTQYF.

The chain links TRBV18 to TRBJ2-3. Germline CDR1 and CDR2: KGHSH and LQKENI. The CDR3 spans 14 residues. The CDR3 sequence: CASSPTTVTDTQYF.

The V gene is TRBV18, the J gene TRBJ2-1. There are 14 residues in the CDR3. From germline, CDR1 is KGHSH and CDR2 LQKENI. The CDR3 region is CASSPPQPSNEQFF.

V is TRBV5-1 and J is TRBJ2-1; TCRdb names TRBD2, which stays unverified in the absence of DNA. The CDR3 totals 15 residues. CDR1 is SGHRS and CDR2 is YFSETQ in the germline V gene. The CDR3 sequence is CASSLRTPSDNEQFF.

The chain recombines TRBV12-3 or TRBV12-4 with TRBJ2-3; TCRdb outputs TRBD2, but without DNA this stays unchecked. The CDR3 covers 14 residues. The CDR3 loop reads CASSSGPSTDTQYF.

This chain joins TRBV18 and TRBJ2-3. Germline CDR1 KGHSH, CDR2 LQKENI. The CDR3 sequence is 14 residues long. CDR3 sequence reads: CASSPRGGADTQYF.

The chain couples TRBV27 to TRBJ1-2; TCRdb outputs TRBD1, but without DNA this stays unchecked. Germline V gene sequence: CDR1 MNHEY, CDR2 SMNVEV (reference sequence). The CDR3 loop spans 16 amino acids. CDR3 loop: CASSLVGGGINYGYTF.

This chain links TRBV20-1 with TRBJ2-1; TCRdb proposes TRBD2, but this gene call is untestable without DNA. The germline V gene encodes CDR1 DFQATT and CDR2 SNEGSKA (reference sequence). The CDR3 length is 14 residues. CDR3 residues: CSARRGTSGNEQFF.

J is TRBJ2-1 and V is TRBV19; the TRBD1 assignment by TCRdb is unverifiable without DNA. Germline values: CDR1 LNHDA, CDR2 SQIVND (reference sequence). This CDR3 is built from 18 residues. The CDR3 region is CASSIDGDIRYSYNEQFF.

The chain links TRBV25-1 to TRBJ1-2. CDR3 length: 15 residues. Germline V lookup: CDR1 MGHDK, CDR2 SYGVNS. CDR3 sequence: CASSEYGSLGYGYTF.

The V call is TRBV18, the J call TRBJ2-7; TCRdb reports TRBD1, a call that lacks DNA to check it against. Germline CDR1 and CDR2: KGHSH and LQKENI. The CDR3 consists of 15 residues. The chain's CDR3 is CASSPRDRITYEQYF.

The chain couples TRBV20-1 to TRBJ1-5. Germline V lookup: CDR1 DFQATT, CDR2 SNEGSKA (reference sequence). The CDR3 is 13 amino acids. The CDR3 here is CSASRQDNQPQHF.

The chain joins TRBV21-1 to TRBJ2-3; TCRdb picks TRBD2, but there is no DNA to check that call. TRBV21-1 counts as a pseudogene. The CDR3 runs to 17 residues. This CDR3 is CASSKERDSKKADTQYF.

The J gene is TRBJ2-7, the V gene TRBV20-1; without DNA, the TCRdb call of TRBD1 cannot be checked. The CDR3 totals 15 residues. Germline loops: CDR1 DFQATT, CDR2 SNEGSKA (reference sequence). The CDR3 here is CSARDLDRVTYEQYF.

The chain carries TRBV7-9 and TRBJ2-1; TCRdb lists TRBD2, though no DNA is available to test this call. CDR1 SEHNR and CDR2 FQNEAQ come from the germline V gene (reference sequence). CDR3 length: 16 amino acids. CDR3 loop: CASSFGTSGGYNEQFF.

The CDR3 reads CASSSDRASAETQYF. The chain employs TRBV12-3 or TRBV12-4 and TRBJ2-5; lacking DNA, the TRBD1 call made by TCRdb goes unchecked. This CDR3 comprises 15 residues.

The chain is built from TRBV6-1 and TRBJ2-3; TCRdb gives TRBD2 as the D gene, but with no DNA this cannot be confirmed. CDR3 size: 15 residues. CDR1 MNHNS and CDR2 SASEGT come from the germline V gene. The CDR3 here is CASSILAGGTDTQYF.

The rearrangement joins TRBV12-3 or TRBV12-4 to TRBJ1-3; checking the TCRdb D call of TRBD1 is not possible without DNA. The CDR3 extends over 15 amino acids. This chain's CDR3 is CASSLDSNSGNTIYF.